This TCR beta chain was observed in a study of CXCR3-negative and CXCR3-positive naive CD8 T cells. The study's findings and limits: CXCR3-expressing naive cells carried TRB CDR3s more hydrophobic than those of CXCR3-negative naive cells. Both naive subsets showed comparably high diversity, and memory CD8+ cells showed much lower diversity.

Germline V CDR1 and CDR2: SGHTA, FQGNSA. The CDR3 is 13 amino acids. UMI labels and 5' RACE were used to prepare the TRB cDNA libraries. TCRdb derives one entry per CDR3 protein from the 5' RACE reads, leaving out DNA. Recorded for this sample: approximately 59,000 distinct CDR3 sequences. Concerning this clonotype: Its antigen remains unidentified.

The source is a human donor in good health. Some clones in this sample may be carry-over from other donors' samples. The V gene is TRBV7-2, the J gene TRBJ2-1; TCRdb calls TRBD1, which cannot be checked without DNA. Sequenced material: naive CXCR3+ CD8+ T cells from blood. The subset here: CD45RO-CCR7+CD27+CD95- naive CD8+ T cells expressing CXCR3 (TNR3+). The CDR3 is CASSLMGHNEQFF.